This entry lists 10 T cell receptor beta chains sequenced from one sample in a study of blood T cell repertoires in COVID-19. TCRdb's table, derived via immunoSEQ multiplex PCR, lists solely in-frame clones and lacks some. The sample contains 90,000 or so clones, about 90% of which appear only once. The sample was peripheral blood. The origin of the receptors is a man between 18 and 29 years old with COVID-19, enrolled during active disease.

The gene calls are TRBV7-6 and TRBJ2-7; the D is unclear. This CDR3 comprises 13 residues. The ends were cut back, 1 base at V and 0 bases at J, with 4 bases in the middle. Germline V gives CDR1 SGHVS, CDR2 FNYEAQ. CDR3 protein: CASSLEHSYEQYF. DNA for the CDR3: TGTGCCAGCAGCTTAGAACACTCCTACGAGCAGTACTTC.

The CDR3 region has the DNA TGTGCCAGCAAGGAAAGGGGCGCATCCTACGAGCAGTACTTC. Translating it yields CASKERGASYEQYF. The chain employs TRBV6-5 and TRBJ2-7; D may be TRBD1 (5 bases). The V end was cut by 7 bases, the J end by 1 base, with 14 bases between. In germline, CDR1 is MNHEY, CDR2 SVGAGI. This CDR3 comprises 14 residues.

In its sample, this clone was seen once. The rearrangement links TRBV13 to TRBJ2-7; weak D call: TRBD2 (6 bases). Germline V gene data show CDR1 as PRHDT and CDR2 as FYEKMQ (reference sequence). V lost 5 bases and J 3 bases, leaving 23 bases between the germline ends. The CDR3 covers 17 residues. The CDR3 is CASSPRGRLGLGYEQYF. The CDR3 nucleotides are TGTGCCAGCAGCCCCCGTGGACGACTAGGCCTTGGCTACGAGCAGTACTTC.

The chain employs TRBV9 and TRBJ1-2; TRBD1 aligns across 11 bases. The CDR3 has 15 amino acids. V was clipped by 4 bases and J by 5 bases; unmatched bases: 7. Looked up from germline, CDR1 is SGDLS and CDR2 is YYNGEE. The CDR3 protein is CASSTRDRGLYGYTF. The CDR3 DNA follows: TGTGCCAGCAGCACCCGGGACAGGGGGTTATATGGCTACACCTTC.

The chain is built from TRBV19 and TRBJ2-7; D remains ambiguous. Trimming pared 6 bases from V and 4 bases from J, leaving 13 bases between. Germline assignment: CDR1 LNHDA and CDR2 SQIVND (reference sequence). CDR3 length equals 13 residues. CDR3 amino acids: CASSLTIDYEQYF. The CDR3 nucleotides read TGTGCCAGTAGCCTTACTATAGATTACGAGCAGTACTTC.

The CDR3 reads CASSFSGREEQYF. CDR3 DNA sequence: TGTGCCAGCAGTTTCAGCGGGAGGGAGGAGCAGTACTTC. V usage is TRBV28 and J usage is TRBJ2-7; TRBD2 matches 10 bases. The germline CDR1 and CDR2 sequences are MDHEN and SYDVKM. The length of the CDR3 is 13 residues. V dropped 3 bases and J dropped 7; count of bases not matched to a gene: 3.

This clone was counted once. V gene TRBV28 combines with J gene TRBJ2-3; TRBD2 matches at 7 bases. Germline loops: CDR1 MDHEN, CDR2 SYDVKM. The CDR3 covers 14 residues. V shed 11 bases and J 2 bases; nucleotides not matched to a gene: 10. CDR3 region: CAGVREGSTDTQYF. In nucleotides, the CDR3 is TGTGCCGGGGTCAGGGAGGGCTCCACAGATACGCAGTATTTT.

This clone has only one observation. The chain joins TRBV4-2 to TRBJ2-7; 11 nucleotides align to TRBD2. Per germline, CDR1 LGHNA and CDR2 YNFKEQ. V lost 1 base, J lost 3 bases, and 29 bases stayed unmatched. The CDR3 consists of 24 residues. Written as DNA, the CDR3 is TGTGCCAGCAGCCAAGGAATTCCGGGACAGGGCCGAACTAGCGGGAGTGGTCCCTACTACGAGCAGTACTTC. Encoded protein: CASSQGIPGQGRTSGSGPYYEQYF.

The chain has TRBV28 and TRBJ1-5, with 9 nucleotides matching TRBD1. V was clipped by 5 bases and J by 7 bases; unmatched bases: 9. In germline, CDR1 is MDHEN, CDR2 SYDVKM. The CDR3 consists of 15 residues. The CDR3 sequence: CASSRDRAVSQPQHF. DNA for the CDR3: TGTGCCAGCAGTCGGGACAGGGCCGTCAGCCAGCCCCAGCATTTT. Combining the CDR3 with reference TRBV28 and TRBJ1-5 gives the whole variable domain DVKVTQSSRYLVKRTGEKVFLECVQDMDHENMFWYRQDPGLGLRLIYFSYDVKMKEKGDIPEGYSVSREKKERFSLILESASTNQTSMYLCASSRDRAVSQPQHFGDGTRLSIL.

The chain employs TRBV28 and TRBJ1-6, with 10 bases matching TRBD1. In germline, CDR1 is MDHEN, CDR2 SYDVKM. V lost 7 bases, J lost 2 bases, and 5 bases stayed unmatched. CDR3 length: 16 residues. The CDR3: CASNDRGRPYNSPLHF. The CDR3, as DNA: TGTGCCAGCAATGACAGGGGGCGCCCCTATAATTCACCCCTCCACTTT.